This TCR beta chain was recovered during a study of beta chain features in type 1 diabetes. Regarding the study as a whole: VDJ junctions sequenced from type 1 diabetes patients showed fewer insertions and more deletions.

In the case of this clone: Its cognate antigen is unknown.

Germline V gives CDR1 MNHNS, CDR2 SASEGT. With 6 bases removed from V and 5 bases from J, the gap between germline ends came to 8 bases. This CDR3 region has 12 residues. Isolated RNA was reverse transcribed in full, so expressed TCRB transcripts were sequenced. TCRdb's copy holds only in-frame clones and misses some; the assay was immunoSEQ multiplex PCR. The sample has 680,000 or so clones, around 15% seen once. The TCR sequence derives from a man younger than 35 in good health. The sequenced material came from naive CD4+ T cells from blood. This rearrangement joins TRBV6-1 to TRBJ1-5; D is undetermined. DNA of the CDR3: TGTGCCAGCAGCCCTGTCTATCAGCCCCAGCATTTT. This encodes CASSPVYQPQHF.